These 29 T cell receptor beta chains share one sample of origin, sequenced in a study of cytomegalovirus exposure and HLA in healthy donors. Amplification used 60 Vbeta primers and 13 Jbeta primers. Sequenced by immunoSEQ multiplex PCR; TCRdb stores in-frame clones only, minus some. The sample includes under 200,000 clones, roughly 84% of them seen just once. The sequenced material came from PBMCs. These receptors were collected from a young man in good health and CMV-seronegative.

The V and J genes are TRBV6-5 and TRBJ2-5; D might be TRBD1 (5 bases). CDR1 MNHEY and CDR2 SVGAGI come from the germline V gene. Trimming left V 2 bases short and J 4 bases short, with 5 bases between. The CDR3 runs 12 residues. The CDR3, as DNA: TGTGCCAGCAGTTACAGGGGAGAGACCCAGTACTTC. Its protein is CASSYRGETQYF.

The gene calls are TRBV15 and TRBJ2-5, with 8 bases lining up with TRBD1. Germline assignment: CDR1 LNHNV and CDR2 YYDKDF (reference sequence). This CDR3 is 14 amino acids long. V was clipped by 2 bases and J by 4 bases; unmatched bases: 3. The CDR3 DNA reads as TGTGCCACCAGCAGAACACAGGGGGGAGAGACCCAGTACTTC. This translates into CATSRTQGGETQYF.

The rearrangement links TRBV5-1 to TRBJ2-7; TRBD1 is a possible D gene (6 bases). CDR1 is SGHRS, CDR2 YFSETQ, per germline. The V end lost 4 bases, the J end lost 2 bases, and 16 bases lay between the germline ends. The CDR3 has 15 amino acids. DNA for the CDR3: TGCGCCAGCAGCCAGGGACACCGGGACACCTACGAGCAGTACTTC. Protein product: CASSQGHRDTYEQYF.

This sequence joins TRBV15 and TRBJ2-7; 12 positions match TRBD2. The CDR3 is made up of 16 amino acids. CDR1 and CDR2 from the germline V gene are LNHNV and YYDKDF (reference sequence). V shed 5 bases and J 0 bases; nucleotides not matched to a gene: 5. CDR3 loop: CATSRLTSGSSYEQYF. CDR3 DNA sequence: TGTGCCACCAGCCGCCTGACTAGCGGGAGCTCCTACGAGCAGTACTTC.

Note on this clone: An end of the junction differs from the germline gene, which may be a read error. The rearrangement joins TRBV7-9 to TRBJ1-1, with D unclear. The CDR3 runs to 13 residues. In germline, CDR1 is SEHNR, CDR2 FQNEAQ (reference sequence). Here the CDR3 DNA reads TGTTCCAGCAGCCTCCCCGCCGGCACTGAAGCTTTCTTT. It yields the protein CSSSLPAGTEAFF.

This clone has a count of ten or more. The V and J genes are TRBV6-4 and TRBJ2-1; TRBD2 matches 12 bases. This CDR3 contains 15 residues. Germline loops: CDR1 MRHNA, CDR2 SNTAGT. V shed 0 bases and J 6 bases; nucleotides not matched to a gene: 0. CDR3 amino acids: CASSDSTSGSNEQFF. The CDR3 nucleotides are TGTGCCAGCAGTGACTCGACTAGCGGGAGCAATGAGCAGTTCTTC.

The chain has TRBV4-1 and TRBJ2-3; a weak D match, TRBD2 (6 bases). Trimming cost V 3 bases and J 6 bases, with 16 bases left between them. CDR3 size: 15 residues. The V gene's germline CDR1 is MGHRA and CDR2 YSYEKL. CDR3 DNA sequence: TGCGCCAGCAGCCATCCCGGGACTCACGCGGATACGCAGTATTTT. It specifies CASSHPGTHADTQYF.

J is TRBJ1-2 and V is TRBV2; D gene ambiguous. Trimming removed 8 bases from V and 2 bases from J, with 12 bases in between. Germline V gives CDR1 SNHLY, CDR2 FYNNEI. There are 13 residues in the CDR3. The CDR3 nucleotides are TGTGCCAGCCACTCCACCCTCAACTATGGCTACACCTTC. Its protein is CASHSTLNYGYTF.

The chain combines TRBV2 with TRBJ2-7; 8 bases fit TRBD2. The CDR3 extends over 14 amino acids. The germline V gene has CDR1 SNHLY and CDR2 FYNNEI. V lost 4 bases, J lost 4 bases, and 6 bases stayed unmatched. CDR3 amino acids: CASSGGGGKYEQYF. The CDR3 region has the DNA TGTGCCAGCAGTGGGGGCGGGGGGAAGTACGAGCAGTACTTC.

The chain's CDR3 is CASSPDRPNTEAFF. CDR3 bases: TGCGCCAGCAGCCCGGACAGACCGAACACTGAAGCTTTCTTT. V gene TRBV5-1 combines with J gene TRBJ1-1, with D possibly TRBD1 on 6 matching bases. V shed 4 bases and J shed 1 base, with 11 bases lying between them. Germline V gene sequence: CDR1 SGHRS, CDR2 YFSETQ. CDR3 length: 14 residues.

The rearrangement uses TRBV27 and TRBJ2-7; D may be TRBD1 (5 bases). The CDR3 length is 14 residues. Germline values: CDR1 MNHEY, CDR2 SMNVEV (reference sequence). Trimming pared 3 bases from V and 4 bases from J, leaving 13 bases between. CDR3 amino acids: CASSFRQNGYEQYF. CDR3 in DNA: TGTGCCAGCAGTTTCCGACAGAACGGGTACGAGCAGTACTTC.

The V gene is TRBV30, the J gene TRBJ1-5; no clear D gene. The CDR3 has 13 amino acids. In germline, CDR1 is GTSNPN, CDR2 SVGIG (reference sequence). V lost 2 bases to trimming and J lost 1 base, with 6 bases between them. The CDR3 nucleotides are TGTGCCTGGAGTTCGAGAAGCAATCAGCCCCAGCATTTT. Amino acid sequence: CAWSSRSNQPQHF. The full variable domain, with the rest looked up from reference TRBV30 and TRBJ1-5, is SQTIHQWPATLVQPVGSPLSLECTVEGTSNPNLYWYRQAAGRGLQLLFYSVGIGQISSEVPQNLSASRPQDRQFILSSKKLLLSDSGFYLCAWSSRSNQPQHFGDGTRLSIL.

The DNA of the CDR3 is TGTGCCATCAGTTCGACAGGGCGGAACAATTCACCCCTCCACTTT. Its translation is CAISSTGRNNSPLHF. This chain connects TRBV10-3 to TRBJ1-6, with 7 bases aligning to TRBD1. The CDR3 consists of 15 residues. Germline assignment: CDR1 ENHRY and CDR2 SYGVKD. Trimming took 5 bases from V and 7 from J; bases not matched to a gene: 8.

The rearrangement links TRBV28 to TRBJ2-1, with TRBD2 matching 13 bases. Germline V gene data show CDR1 as MDHEN and CDR2 as SYDVKM. V was pared by 5 bases and J by 6 bases, with 7 bases of the junction left unmatched. The CDR3 has 16 residues. The CDR3 reads CASSPLAGGSVNEQFF. CDR3 coding DNA: TGTGCCAGCAGTCCACTAGCGGGAGGGAGTGTCAATGAGCAGTTCTTC. The full variable domain, its missing parts supplied by reference TRBV28 and TRBJ2-1, is DVKVTQSSRYLVKRTGEKVFLECVQDMDHENMFWYRQDPGLGLRLIYFSYDVKMKEKGDIPEGYSVSREKKERFSLILESASTNQTSMYLCASSPLAGGSVNEQFFGPGTRLTVL.

The V gene is TRBV5-1, the J gene TRBJ1-2; 9 bases line up with TRBD1. The J segment lost 8 bases and the V segment lost 4 bases, leaving 9 bases of the junction unmatched. This CDR3 is built from 14 residues. Germline V lookup: CDR1 SGHRS, CDR2 YFSETQ. CDR3 protein: CASSPEGTGTGYTF. The CDR3, as DNA: TGCGCCAGCAGCCCCGAGGGGACAGGGACCGGCTACACCTTC.

The chain uses TRBV19 and TRBJ2-2; 7 nucleotides agree with TRBD1. CDR1 is LNHDA, CDR2 SQIVND, per germline (reference sequence). V gave up 5 bases and J gave up 0 bases; unmatched junction bases: 12. There are 18 residues in the CDR3. CDR3 in amino acids: CASSSPRGQPSNTGELFF. Here the CDR3 DNA reads TGTGCCAGTAGTTCACCCCGGGGACAGCCGTCGAACACCGGGGAGCTGTTTTTT.

V usage is TRBV27 and J usage is TRBJ1-6, with D possibly being TRBD1 (5 bases). The CDR3 contains 18 residues. Between the trimmed V and J ends, which lost 2 bases and 6 bases, there was a span of 20 bases. Germline loops: CDR1 MNHEY, CDR2 SMNVEV (reference sequence). The CDR3 DNA reads as TGTGCCAGCAGTTTAAGCGGGGGTCGAGGGATTCTTAATTCACCCCTCCACTTT. This sequence encodes CASSLSGGRGILNSPLHF.

This chain links TRBV6-4 with TRBJ1-1; unclear D gene. CDR3 length equals 13 residues. The V and J ends lost 3 bases and 4 bases respectively, with 9 bases between them. The germline V gene has CDR1 MRHNA and CDR2 SNTAGT. CDR3 sequence: CASSEGGVTEAFF. The CDR3 DNA sequence: TGTGCCAGCAGTGAAGGCGGGGTCACTGAAGCTTTCTTT.

As for this clone: Germline is not matched at one junction end, which may reflect a read error. The chain couples TRBV7-7 to TRBJ2-1, with 13 bases lining up with TRBD2. CDR3 length: 19 amino acids. Germline V CDR1 and CDR2: SSHAT, FNYEAQ (reference sequence). CDR3: CASSKLAGGQFRPNNEQFF. The CDR3 nucleotides are TGTGCTAGCAGCAAACTAGCGGGGGGGCAATTCAGGCCGAACAATGAGCAGTTCTTC.

This clone was seen a single time. The J gene is TRBJ2-3, the V gene TRBV4-1; D is uncertain. Trimming stripped 0 bases from V and 2 bases from J, with 3 bases between. The CDR3 consists of 13 residues. Germline values: CDR1 MGHRA, CDR2 YSYEKL. The CDR3 nucleotides are TGCGCCAGCAGCCAAGAAGCCACAGATACGCAGTATTTT. It translates to CASSQEATDTQYF.

V is TRBV6-5 and J is TRBJ2-7; D is unresolved. This CDR3 contains 13 residues. Trimming took 6 bases from V and 3 from J, leaving 12 bases between them. CDR1 is MNHEY, CDR2 SVGAGI, per germline. The CDR3 spells CASSRLFGYEQYF. CDR3 DNA: TGTGCCAGCAGCCGCCTTTTCGGCTACGAGCAGTACTTC.

V gene TRBV4-1 combines with J gene TRBJ1-2; D ambiguous. The CDR3 has 14 amino acids. Trimming shortened V by 3 bases and J by 6 bases, and 14 bases separated the two germline ends. CDR1 and CDR2 from the germline V gene are MGHRA and YSYEKL. In DNA form, the CDR3 reads TGCGCCAGCAGCCACAAGGGTGAGGGAGATGGCTACACCTTC. This sequence encodes CASSHKGEGDGYTF.

The genes are TRBV27 and TRBJ1-6; 9 nucleotides agree with TRBD1. Germline V gives CDR1 MNHEY, CDR2 SMNVEV (reference sequence). CDR3 size: 16 residues. Unmatched junction bases numbered 11, after V lost 5 bases and J lost 9 bases. The CDR3 loop is CASSPRQGVGISPLHF. Written as DNA, the CDR3 is TGTGCCAGCAGTCCCCGACAGGGGGTTGGGATTTCACCCCTCCACTTT.

The chain joins TRBV5-1 to TRBJ2-4; 9 bases match TRBD2. J was trimmed by 0 bases and V by 4 bases; bases with no gene match: 11. Germline V gives CDR1 SGHRS, CDR2 YFSETQ. This CDR3 is 18 amino acids long. CDR3 sequence: CASSRTSGHPLAKNIQYF. CDR3 DNA: TGCGCCAGCAGCCGCACTAGCGGGCATCCCCTAGCCAAAAACATTCAGTACTTC.

J is TRBJ1-2 and V is TRBV6-1; D gene uncertain. CDR3 length equals 15 residues. Trimming removed 2 bases at V and 4 bases at J, with 14 bases between. Germline V lookup: CDR1 MNHNS, CDR2 SASEGT. CDR3 sequence (DNA): TGTGCCAGCAGTGAACTAGGTCGGCTGGGCTATGGCTACACCTTC. Its protein is CASSELGRLGYGYTF.

The V call is TRBV27, the J call TRBJ2-7; maybe TRBD2 (6 bases). The V and J ends lost 5 bases and 4 bases respectively, with 21 bases between them. The CDR3 totals 16 residues. From germline, CDR1 is MNHEY and CDR2 SMNVEV (reference sequence). CDR3 sequence: CASSPESGPLRYEQYF. In nucleotides, the CDR3 is TGTGCCAGCAGTCCCGAGAGCGGGCCGCTCAGGTACGAGCAGTACTTC.

Comments on this clone: The junction and the germline gene differ at one end; a read error may be behind it. This chain connects TRBV28 to TRBJ1-1; D remains unclear. This CDR3 has 13 amino acids. Germline V gene sequence: CDR1 MDHEN, CDR2 SYDVKM. The CDR3 is CASSLSGYTEVFF. CDR3 in DNA: TGTGCCAGCAGTTTATCGGGGTACACTGAAGTTTTCTTT.

This chain connects TRBV4-3 to TRBJ1-2, with 8 bases matching TRBD1. The junction had 5 bases not matched to a gene; V was cut back by 4 bases and J by 4 bases. Germline lookup yields CDR1 LGHNA and CDR2 YSLEER. This CDR3 has 14 residues. CDR3 residues: CASSRDRRGYGYTF. The DNA for the CDR3 is TGCGCCAGCAGCCGGGACAGGCGGGGCTATGGCTACACCTTC.

The rearrangement uses TRBV27 and TRBJ2-5, with TRBD2 identical over 8 bases. The trim removed 6 bases at V and 7 bases at J, leaving 13 bases unmatched. The CDR3 loop spans 15 amino acids. The germline V gene encodes CDR1 MNHEY and CDR2 SMNVEV (reference sequence). The CDR3 region has the DNA TGTGCCAGCAGCTCCGGTTTAGCGGGGTGGGGGACCCAGTACTTC. Its protein product is CASSSGLAGWGTQYF.